Below, 29 T cell receptor beta chains from the same sample are listed, as sequenced in a study of blood T cells in healthy people across ages (dated by TCRdb to the mid-2010s). Library prep was done by 5' RACE. A second PCR of about 6 to 11 cycles was performed with a sample-barcoded 5' primer and a J-beta primer mix. TCRdb trimmed public reads at Q25 via fastp, called clones via MiXCR and kept in-frame beta chains. Rows are unified per CDR3 protein, each entry keeping the most common DNA and genes. The sample profile shows approximately 1,700,000 distinct CDR3 sequences; about two fifths of them were found once. The ten top clones hold 20% to 25% of the sample. The sequenced sample was blood. All receptors derive from a human donor in good health.

This chain connects TRBV28 to TRBJ1-1; 8 bases are shared with TRBD1. The V and J ends lost 3 bases and 6 bases, in that order; junction bases with no gene match: 3. The V gene's germline CDR1 is MDHEN and CDR2 SYDVKM. This CDR3 comprises 13 residues. DNA for the CDR3: TGTGCCAGCAGTTTGGACAGGGAGGCTGAAGCTTTCTTT. This gives the protein CASSLDREAEAFF.

The V gene is TRBV29-1, the J gene TRBJ1-2; tentatively, D is TRBD1 (5 bases). Germline assignment: CDR1 SQVTM and CDR2 ANQGSEA. This CDR3 has 12 residues. V was clipped by 7 bases and J by 7 bases, with 16 bases between them. CDR3 in amino acids: CSGDDGEGGYTF. CDR3 coding DNA: TGCAGCGGGGACGATGGGGAGGGTGGCTACACCTTC.

This clonotype has a handful of counts. The rearrangement uses TRBV25-1 and TRBJ2-6; TRBD1 agrees at 8 bases. After removal of 1 base from V and 2 bases from J, the junction contained 13 bases not matched to a gene. The CDR3 has 20 amino acids. Germline-derived CDR1 and CDR2 are MGHDK and SYGVNS. CDR3 loop: CASSECINGQGIAGANVLTF. CDR3 DNA sequence: TGTGCCAGCAGTGAATGCATTAACGGACAGGGTATCGCTGGGGCCAACGTCCTGACTTTC.

This sequence joins TRBV7-2 and TRBJ1-1; D is perhaps TRBD1 (6 bases). The CDR3 runs 19 residues. Germline loops: CDR1 SGHTA, CDR2 FQGNSA. Trimming left V 3 bases short and J 0 bases short, with 23 bases between. CDR3 residues: CASSLTTSIRDTLNTEAFF. CDR3 nucleotides: TGTGCCAGCAGCTTGACAACCTCTATCCGGGACACCCTGAACACTGAAGCTTTCTTT.

To note about this clonotype: Being one base from a much bigger clone, this may be a read error. V gene TRBV7-8 combines with J gene TRBJ1-1; D uncertain. The CDR3 covers 13 residues. Trimming took 4 bases from V and 1 from J, leaving 7 bases between them. Germline V gene data show CDR1 as SGHVS and CDR2 as FQNEAQ. DNA of the CDR3: TGTGCCAGCAGCTCAAACAAGAACACTGAAGCTTTCTTT. Amino acids: CASSSNKNTEAFF.

This clonotype was detected only a few times. The chain couples TRBV9 to TRBJ2-2; D unresolved. Germline loops: CDR1 SGDLS, CDR2 YYNGEE. V was trimmed by 4 bases and J by 5 bases, leaving 9 bases between them. The CDR3 totals 13 residues. The DNA of the CDR3 is TGTGCCAGCAGCAACTCTAGGACCGGGGAGCTGTTTTTT. The encoded protein is CASSNSRTGELFF.

This clonotype was observed a few times. At one end, the junction sequence differs from germline, possibly due to a read error. The chain uses TRBV29-1 and TRBJ2-5; TRBD2 is a possible D gene (5 bases). The germline gives CDR1 SQVTM, CDR2 ANQGSEA. The CDR3 totals 12 residues. The CDR3 sequence is CGVGGLQETQYF. CDR3 in DNA: TGCGGCGTTGGCGGACTTCAAGAGACCCAGTACTTC.

The chain couples TRBV7-2 to TRBJ1-5; D gene uncertain. Germline V lookup: CDR1 SGHTA, CDR2 FQGNSA. Trimming removed 2 bases from V and 10 bases from J, with 15 bases in between. The CDR3 contains 14 residues. The CDR3 DNA reads as TGTGCCAGCAGCTTACTTGGTCGGTTGTTCCCCCAGCATTTT. Protein product: CASSLLGRLFPQHF. Full variable domain (missing parts from reference TRBV7-2 and TRBJ1-5): GAGVSQSPSNKVTEKGKDVELRCDPISGHTALYWYRQSLGQGLEFLIYFQGNSAPDKSGLPSDRFSAERTGGSVSTLTIQRTQQEDSAVYLCASSLLGRLFPQHFGDGTRLSIL.

This clonotype was counted between two and nine times. The chain has TRBV20-1 and TRBJ2-7; 11 bases map to TRBD2. The CDR3 spans 14 residues. Germline CDR1 is DFQATT and CDR2 is SNEGSKA (reference sequence). Trimming removed 6 bases from V and 1 base from J; junction bases left unmatched: 5. The CDR3 coding sequence is TGCAGTGCCCCGTCTAGCGGGGGGTCCTACGAGCAGTACTTC. Translated, it gives CSAPSSGGSYEQYF.

This clonotype was seen only a few times. The chain couples TRBV6-1 to TRBJ2-3, with TRBD1 identical over 10 bases. CDR1 and CDR2 (germline): MNHNS, SASEGT. The CDR3 has 15 amino acids. The trim removed 5 bases at V and 2 bases at J, leaving 4 bases unmatched. The CDR3: CASSKDRGITDTQYF. In DNA form, the CDR3 reads TGTGCCAGCAGTAAGGACAGGGGGATCACAGATACGCAGTATTTT.

The J gene is TRBJ1-1, the V gene TRBV9, with 7 nucleotides matching TRBD1. The CDR3 contains 13 residues. The V gene's germline CDR1 is SGDLS and CDR2 YYNGEE. V dropped 3 bases and J dropped 7; count of bases not matched to a gene: 6. The CDR3 sequence: CASSAPGQSEAFF. Here the CDR3 DNA reads TGTGCCAGCAGCGCCCCGGGACAGAGTGAAGCTTTCTTT.

The chain has TRBV20-1 and TRBJ2-7; 7 bases agree with TRBD2. Per germline, CDR1 DFQATT and CDR2 SNEGSKA (reference sequence). The CDR3 covers 14 residues. V was clipped by 1 base and J by 3 bases; unmatched bases: 6. The CDR3 loop reads CSARVGGSYYEQYF. The CDR3 DNA follows: TGCAGTGCTAGAGTGGGGGGGTCCTACTACGAGCAGTACTTC.

This chain joins TRBV28 and TRBJ2-7; 7 nucleotides agree with TRBD2. The germline CDR1 and CDR2 sequences are MDHEN and SYDVKM. The CDR3 consists of 14 residues. Trimming removed 7 bases from V and 4 bases from J; junction bases left unmatched: 10. CDR3 in DNA: TGTGCCAGCACGGGGACGAGGGAGGGGTACGAGCAGTACTTC. This translates into CASTGTREGYEQYF. Together with reference TRBV28 and TRBJ2-7, the CDR3 gives the full variable domain: DVKVTQSSRYLVKRTGEKVFLECVQDMDHENMFWYRQDPGLGLRLIYFSYDVKMKEKGDIPEGYSVSREKKERFSLILESASTNQTSMYLCASTGTREGYEQYFGPGTRLTVT.

This clonotype has only one observation. The V call is TRBV7-9, the J call TRBJ2-1; D gene ambiguous. This CDR3 region has 19 residues. Between the trimmed V and J ends, which lost 5 bases and 0 bases, there was a span of 23 bases. Germline V gene lookup returns CDR1 SEHNR and CDR2 FQNEAQ (reference sequence). The CDR3 protein is CASSRRSTGRTDSYNEQFF. Written as DNA, the CDR3 is TGTGCCAGCAGCCGCAGATCCACCGGACGCACCGACTCCTACAATGAGCAGTTCTTC.

The chain combines TRBV29-1 with TRBJ2-7; 7 nucleotides match TRBD2. Germline trimming cut 6 bases from V and 3 bases from J; bases unmatched to any gene: 14. The CDR3 loop spans 15 amino acids. Germline values: CDR1 SQVTM, CDR2 ANQGSEA. CDR3: CSVVTGTGGNYEQYF. The CDR3, as DNA: TGCAGCGTCGTTACCGGGACGGGGGGAAACTACGAGCAGTACTTC.

This clonotype was recorded at least ten times. The chain has TRBV29-1 and TRBJ2-5; tentatively, D is TRBD1 (6 bases). This CDR3 is 14 amino acids long. Deletions cut 6 bases from V and 4 bases from J, with 18 bases between. Germline V CDR1 and CDR2: SQVTM, ANQGSEA. The CDR3 sequence is CSVNRNNRAETQYF. Written as DNA, the CDR3 is TGCAGCGTGAACCGGAACAACAGGGCAGAGACCCAGTACTTC.

This chain joins TRBV6-5 and TRBJ1-6, with 9 bases aligning to TRBD1. The trim removed 10 bases at V and 1 base at J, leaving 2 bases unmatched. The germline CDR1 and CDR2 sequences are MNHEY and SVGAGI. The CDR3 is 14 residues long. The CDR3 spells CATGQGSYNSPLHF. CDR3 DNA: TGTGCCACAGGACAGGGGTCCTATAATTCACCCCTCCACTTT.

The chain combines TRBV5-8 with TRBJ1-1; D may be TRBD1 (5 bases). CDR1 is SGHTS and CDR2 is YDEGEE in the germline V gene. The V gene lost 6 bases and the J gene lost 3 bases, with 15 bases spanning the gap. The CDR3 sequence is 14 residues long. Here the CDR3 DNA reads TGTGCCAGCACCGCCGGGACTGATTACACTGAAGCTTTCTTT. Its protein is CASTAGTDYTEAFF.

This clonotype has only a few counts. The gene calls are TRBV24-1 and TRBJ1-2, with D possibly TRBD1 on 5 matching bases. CDR3 length: 12 amino acids. Germline V lookup: CDR1 KGHDR, CDR2 SFDVKD. V was cut by 5 bases and J by 6 bases, with 9 bases left in between. The CDR3 is CATSVEGDGYTF. CDR3 nucleotide sequence: TGTGCCACCAGTGTTGAAGGGGATGGCTACACCTTC.

CDR3 DNA sequence: TGTGCCAGCAGCCCCATCGGGGGCTTAAACTATGGCTACACCTTC. Translating it yields CASSPIGGLNYGYTF. This chain connects TRBV9 to TRBJ1-2; perhaps TRBD1 as D (6 bases). The CDR3 has 15 amino acids. Germline loops: CDR1 SGDLS, CDR2 YYNGEE. V dropped 4 bases and J dropped 2 bases, with 15 bases sitting between them.

The chain carries TRBV7-3 and TRBJ2-1; TRBD2 matches 7 bases. The CDR3 covers 13 residues. Germline CDR1 SGHTA, CDR2 FQGTGA. Losses at the gene ends were 2 bases for V and 7 bases for J; bases not matched to a gene: 2. The CDR3 is CASSLELANEQFF. CDR3 coding DNA: TGTGCCAGCAGCTTAGAACTAGCGAATGAGCAGTTCTTC.

This clonotype was found a few times. This chain links TRBV28 with TRBJ2-1; 9 bases line up with TRBD2. The germline CDR1 and CDR2 sequences are MDHEN and SYDVKM. V lost 1 base, J lost 7 bases, and 5 bases stayed unmatched. The CDR3 is made up of 15 amino acids. CDR3 protein: CASSLLAGETNEQFF. CDR3 nucleotides: TGTGCCAGCAGTTTATTAGCGGGGGAGACGAATGAGCAGTTCTTC.

This clonotype turned up a few times. The chain couples TRBV20-1 to TRBJ1-1, with TRBD1 identical over 8 bases. Germline CDR1 DFQATT, CDR2 SNEGSKA (reference sequence). V lost 5 bases to trimming and J lost 1 base; unmatched junction nucleotides: 3. The CDR3 sequence is 13 residues long. The DNA for the CDR3 is TGCAGTGCTGCCGGGACAGGGAACACTGAAGCTTTCTTT. It translates to CSAAGTGNTEAFF.

CDR3 protein: CASSQTRESGAFF. Here the CDR3 DNA reads TGTGCCAGCAGCCAAACCAGGGAGTCAGGAGCTTTCTTT. This chain uses TRBV14 with TRBJ1-1; the D gene is possibly TRBD1 (5 bases). V lost 2 bases and J lost 10, with 14 bases in between. The CDR3 consists of 13 residues. Germline V gene sequence: CDR1 SGHDN, CDR2 FVKESK.

This sequence joins TRBV27 and TRBJ1-2; D not resolved. V dropped 0 bases and J dropped 8 bases, with 13 bases sitting between them. Per germline, CDR1 MNHEY and CDR2 SMNVEV (reference sequence). The CDR3 runs to 14 residues. The chain's CDR3 is CASSLSGHLGGYTF. The DNA for the CDR3 is TGTGCCAGCAGTTTATCGGGCCACTTGGGGGGCTACACCTTC.

This clonotype was seen only a few times. J is TRBJ2-7 and V is TRBV7-9; D is uncertain. Trimming pared 5 bases from V and 9 bases from J, leaving 23 bases between. Germline V gene data show CDR1 as SEHNR and CDR2 as FQNEAQ (reference sequence). The CDR3 runs 15 residues. The CDR3 here is CASSAPNSQIPAQYF. The DNA of the CDR3 is TGTGCCAGCAGCGCTCCCAACAGCCAGATTCCGGCGCAGTACTTC.

The rearrangement uses TRBV5-1 and TRBJ1-1, with D possibly being TRBD1 (6 bases). The CDR3 consists of 16 residues. Trimming cost V 0 bases and J 3 bases, with 15 bases left between them. Germline V gene lookup returns CDR1 SGHRS and CDR2 YFSETQ. The chain's CDR3 is CASSLAGGNSYTEAFF. In DNA, the CDR3 is TGCGCCAGCAGCTTGGCGGGGGGCAATTCGTACACTGAAGCTTTCTTT.

The chain employs TRBV4-3 and TRBJ1-2; D is possibly TRBD1 (6 bases). The CDR3 is 14 residues long. Per the germline V gene, CDR1 is LGHNA and CDR2 is YSLEER. Between the trimmed V and J ends, which lost 6 bases and 8 bases, there was a span of 19 bases. In DNA form, the CDR3 reads TGCGCCAGCAGTCCCCGGACAGCTCATGTAGGCTACACCTTC. This encodes CASSPRTAHVGYTF.

The table lists this clonotype with a few counts. V gene TRBV7-9 combines with J gene TRBJ1-1; no firm D call. This CDR3 is 15 amino acids long. The V gene lost 3 bases and the J gene lost 8 bases, with 19 bases spanning the gap. The germline V gene encodes CDR1 SEHNR and CDR2 FQNEAQ (reference sequence). The CDR3 DNA sequence: TGTGCCAGCAGCTTTATGAGCTACCAGGATCAAGAAGCTTTCTTT. Its translation: CASSFMSYQDQEAFF.